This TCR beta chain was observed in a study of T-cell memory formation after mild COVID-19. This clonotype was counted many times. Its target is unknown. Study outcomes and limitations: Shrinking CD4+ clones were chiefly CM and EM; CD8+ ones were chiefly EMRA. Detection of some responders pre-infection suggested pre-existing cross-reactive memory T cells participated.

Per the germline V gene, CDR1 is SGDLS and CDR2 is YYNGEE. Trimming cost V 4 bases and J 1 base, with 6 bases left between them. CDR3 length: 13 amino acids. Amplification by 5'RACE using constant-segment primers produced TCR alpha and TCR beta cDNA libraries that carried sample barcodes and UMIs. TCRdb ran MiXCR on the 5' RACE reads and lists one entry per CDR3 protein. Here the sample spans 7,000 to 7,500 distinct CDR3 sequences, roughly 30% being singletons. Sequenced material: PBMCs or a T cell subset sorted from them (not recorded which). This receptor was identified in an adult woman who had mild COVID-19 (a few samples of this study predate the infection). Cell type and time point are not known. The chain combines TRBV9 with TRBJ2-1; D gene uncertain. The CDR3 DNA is TGTGCCAGCAGCTTAACTTCCTACAATGAGCAGTTCTTC. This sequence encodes CASSLTSYNEQFF.